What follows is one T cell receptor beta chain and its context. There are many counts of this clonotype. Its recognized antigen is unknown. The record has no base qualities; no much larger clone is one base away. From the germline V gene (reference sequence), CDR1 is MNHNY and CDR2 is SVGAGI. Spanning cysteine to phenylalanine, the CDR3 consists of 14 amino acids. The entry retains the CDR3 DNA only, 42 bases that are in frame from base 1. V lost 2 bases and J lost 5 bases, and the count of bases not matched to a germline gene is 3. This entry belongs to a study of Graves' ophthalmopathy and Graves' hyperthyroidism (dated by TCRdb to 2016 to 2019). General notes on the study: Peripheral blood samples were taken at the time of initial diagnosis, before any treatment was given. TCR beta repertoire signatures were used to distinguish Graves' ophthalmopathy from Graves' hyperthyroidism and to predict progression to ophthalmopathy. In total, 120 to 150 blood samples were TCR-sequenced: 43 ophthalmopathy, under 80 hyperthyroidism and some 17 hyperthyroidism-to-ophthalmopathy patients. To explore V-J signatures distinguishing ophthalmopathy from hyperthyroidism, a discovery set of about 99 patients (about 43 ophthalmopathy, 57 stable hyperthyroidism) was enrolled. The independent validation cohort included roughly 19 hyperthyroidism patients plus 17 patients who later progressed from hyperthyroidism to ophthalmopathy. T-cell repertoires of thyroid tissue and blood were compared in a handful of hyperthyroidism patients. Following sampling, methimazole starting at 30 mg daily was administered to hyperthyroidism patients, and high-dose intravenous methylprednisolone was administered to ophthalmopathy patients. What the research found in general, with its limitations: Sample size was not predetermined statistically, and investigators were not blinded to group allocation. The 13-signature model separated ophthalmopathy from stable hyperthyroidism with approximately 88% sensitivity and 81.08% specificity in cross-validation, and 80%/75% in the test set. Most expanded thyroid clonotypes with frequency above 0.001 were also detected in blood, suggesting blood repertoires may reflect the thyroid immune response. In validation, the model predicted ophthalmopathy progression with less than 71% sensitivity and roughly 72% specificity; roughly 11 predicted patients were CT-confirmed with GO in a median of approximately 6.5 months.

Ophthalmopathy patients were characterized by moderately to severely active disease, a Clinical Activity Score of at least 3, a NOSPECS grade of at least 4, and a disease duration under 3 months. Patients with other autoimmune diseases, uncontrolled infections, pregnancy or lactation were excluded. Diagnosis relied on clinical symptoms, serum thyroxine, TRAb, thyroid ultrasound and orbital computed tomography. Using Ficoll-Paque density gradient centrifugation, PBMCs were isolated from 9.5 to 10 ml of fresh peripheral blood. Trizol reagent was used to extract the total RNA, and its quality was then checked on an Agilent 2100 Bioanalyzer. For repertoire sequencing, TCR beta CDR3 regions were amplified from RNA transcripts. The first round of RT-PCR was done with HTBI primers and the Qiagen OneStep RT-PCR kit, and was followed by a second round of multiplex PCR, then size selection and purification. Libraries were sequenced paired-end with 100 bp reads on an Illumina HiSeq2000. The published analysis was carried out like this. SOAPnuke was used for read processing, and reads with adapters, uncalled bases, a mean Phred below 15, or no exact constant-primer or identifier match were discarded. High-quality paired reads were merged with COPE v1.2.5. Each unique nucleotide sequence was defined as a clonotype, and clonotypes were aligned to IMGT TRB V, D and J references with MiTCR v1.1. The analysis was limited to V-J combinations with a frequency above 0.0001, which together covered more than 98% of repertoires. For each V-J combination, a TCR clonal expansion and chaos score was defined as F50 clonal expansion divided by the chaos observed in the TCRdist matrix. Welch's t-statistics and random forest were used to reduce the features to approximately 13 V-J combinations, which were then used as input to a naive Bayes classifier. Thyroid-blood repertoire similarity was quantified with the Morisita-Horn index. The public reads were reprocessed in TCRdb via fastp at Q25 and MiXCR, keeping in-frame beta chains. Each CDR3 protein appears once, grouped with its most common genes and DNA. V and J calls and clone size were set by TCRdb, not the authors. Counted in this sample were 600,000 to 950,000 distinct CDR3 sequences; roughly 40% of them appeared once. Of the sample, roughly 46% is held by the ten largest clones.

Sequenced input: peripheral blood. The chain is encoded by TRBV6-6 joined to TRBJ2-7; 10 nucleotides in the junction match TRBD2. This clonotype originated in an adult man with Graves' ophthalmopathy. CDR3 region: CASSYLAGVNEQYF. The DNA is TGTGCCAGCAGTTACCTAGCGGGAGTTAACGAGCAGTACTTC.